What follows are 17 T cell receptor beta chains derived from one specimen sequenced in a study of T cell responses to AZD1222 COVID-19 vaccine. Libraries were prepared by immunoSEQ multiplex PCR; TCRdb keeps only in-frame clonotypes and omits some of them. Of about 130,000 clones listed, around 85% are singletons. Sequences were derived from peripheral blood, sampled 28 days after the second AZD1222 dose. These receptors originate from an adult who received the AZD1222 COVID-19 vaccine.

The genes are TRBV5-1 and TRBJ2-6; D not resolved. Trimming cost V 0 bases and J 0 bases, with 16 bases left between them. The CDR3 length is 19 residues. Germline V CDR1 and CDR2: SGHRS, YFSETQ. CDR3 nucleotide sequence: TGCGCCAGCAGCTTGGGGGATACAGATTTAATCTCTGGGGCCAACGTCCTGACTTTC. It encodes CASSLGDTDLISGANVLTF.

The genes are TRBV10-3 and TRBJ1-2, with D possibly being TRBD1 (5 bases). With 7 bases removed from V and 4 bases from J, the gap between germline ends came to 19 bases. Germline V CDR1 and CDR2: ENHRY, SYGVKD. The CDR3 spans 15 residues. CDR3: CAINRLSWGGYGYTF. The CDR3, as DNA: TGTGCCATCAATCGCCTAAGTTGGGGGGGCTATGGCTACACCTTC.

V is TRBV7-2 and J is TRBJ2-7; 9 nucleotides agree with TRBD1. CDR1 is SGHTA and CDR2 is FQGNSA in the germline V gene. There are 15 residues in the CDR3. J gave up 2 bases and V 5 bases, and 7 bases lay outside the gene matches. CDR3 region: CASSKMGTGTYEQYF. In DNA form, the CDR3 reads TGTGCCAGCAGCAAGATGGGGACAGGGACCTACGAGCAGTACTTC.

V and J are TRBV9 and TRBJ1-6, with D hard to call. Germline-derived CDR1 and CDR2 are SGDLS and YYNGEE. V shed 3 bases and J shed 8 bases, with 15 bases lying between them. CDR3 size: 15 residues. The CDR3 bases are TGTGCCAGCAGCGCGGTTTTGGGTCTCGATTCACCCCTCCACTTT. It yields the protein CASSAVLGLDSPLHF.

The chain carries TRBV18 and TRBJ1-6; 10 positions match TRBD1. J gave up 8 bases and V 4 bases, and 11 bases lay outside the gene matches. Germline CDR1 and CDR2: KGHSH and LQKENI. This CDR3 is 17 amino acids long. As DNA, the CDR3 is TGTGCCAGCTCACTCCTTTACCAGACAGGGGGCGATTCACCCCTCCACTTT. As protein: CASSLLYQTGGDSPLHF.

The chain uses TRBV11-3 and TRBJ2-7, with 9 bases aligning to TRBD2. CDR1 is SGHNT, CDR2 YENEEA, per germline. The CDR3 loop spans 15 amino acids. Trimming took 2 bases from V and 2 from J; bases not matched to a gene: 4. The CDR3 loop reads CASSLSSGGAYEQYF. The CDR3 nucleotides read TGTGCCAGCAGCTTAAGTAGCGGGGGTGCCTACGAGCAGTACTTC.

This chain uses TRBV18 with TRBJ2-1, with D uncertain. V dropped 5 bases and J dropped 8 bases, with 7 bases sitting between them. The germline V gene has CDR1 KGHSH and CDR2 LQKENI. This CDR3 has 11 amino acids. The CDR3 DNA follows: TGTGCCAGCTCAACCGGTGATGAGCAGTTCTTC. Protein sequence: CASSTGDEQFF.

This chain uses TRBV5-1 with TRBJ1-4; TRBD1 agrees at 8 bases. The CDR3 contains 15 residues. Trimming took 4 bases from V and 5 from J; bases not matched to a gene: 7. The germline V gene encodes CDR1 SGHRS and CDR2 YFSETQ. The CDR3 is CASSPGSGGNEKLFF. The CDR3 DNA reads as TGCGCCAGCAGCCCTGGCTCAGGGGGCAATGAAAAACTGTTTTTT.

The J gene is TRBJ2-5, the V gene TRBV6-1; D remains ambiguous. Germline V gene sequence: CDR1 MNHNS, CDR2 SASEGT. V was clipped by 3 bases and J by 0 bases, with 5 bases between them. This CDR3 has 13 amino acids. In DNA, the CDR3 is TGTGCCAGCAGTGAGCCAGACCAAGAGACCCAGTACTTC. Its protein product is CASSEPDQETQYF.

This clone appeared a single time. CDR3 DNA: TGTGCCAGCAGTTTCAGGCTCCCGAACACTGAAGCTTTCTTT. Translated: CASSFRLPNTEAFF. The chain has TRBV28 and TRBJ1-1; D remains ambiguous. The CDR3 spans 14 residues. Trimming took 3 bases from V and 1 from J, leaving 9 bases between them. The germline V gene has CDR1 MDHEN and CDR2 SYDVKM.

The V gene is TRBV7-2, the J gene TRBJ1-6; D possibly corresponds to TRBD1 (5 bases). The V end was cut by 2 bases, the J end by 7 bases, with 9 bases between. The CDR3 covers 14 residues. The germline gives CDR1 SGHTA, CDR2 FQGNSA. CDR3 amino acids: CASSLNRFNSPLHF. For the CDR3, the DNA is TGTGCCAGCAGCTTAAACAGGTTCAATTCACCCCTCCACTTT.

The rearrangement links TRBV3-1 (or the pseudogene TRBV3-2) to TRBJ1-2; D perhaps matches TRBD1 (6 bases). CDR1 and CDR2 from the germline V gene are LGHDT and YNNKEL (reference sequence). Between the trimmed V and J ends, which lost 3 bases and 7 bases, there was a span of 15 bases. The CDR3 has 14 residues. CDR3 amino acids: CASSQLDTGSGYTF. In DNA form, the CDR3 reads TGTGCCAGCAGCCAGTTGGACACAGGGTCTGGCTACACCTTC.

The J gene is TRBJ2-7, the V gene TRBV6-5; TRBD1 matches 10 bases. V was clipped by 0 bases and J by 2 bases; unmatched bases: 4. The CDR3 runs 16 residues. The germline V gene has CDR1 MNHEY and CDR2 SVGAGI. The CDR3 region is CASSYSGTGDTYEQYF. In DNA, the CDR3 is TGTGCCAGCAGTTACTCCGGGACAGGGGACACCTACGAGCAGTACTTC.

The rearrangement joins TRBV10-3 to TRBJ2-1; TRBD2 might be the D (5 bases). The CDR3 extends over 16 amino acids. Between the trimmed V and J ends, which lost 6 bases and 4 bases, there was a span of 19 bases. Germline V gene lookup returns CDR1 ENHRY and CDR2 SYGVKD. The CDR3 loop is CAISLQLEETYNEQFF. The CDR3 DNA is TGTGCCATCAGCCTCCAACTAGAGGAAACGTACAATGAGCAGTTCTTC.

This clone was counted a single time. This chain connects TRBV11-1 to TRBJ2-5, with a tentative D call TRBD1 (5 bases). The germline V gene has CDR1 SGHAT and CDR2 FQDESV (reference sequence). Trimming pared 3 bases from V and 1 base from J, leaving 9 bases between. The CDR3 spans 14 residues. The CDR3 DNA follows: TGTGCCAGCAGCTTGGGGCGGTCCCAAGAGACCCAGTACTTC. As protein: CASSLGRSQETQYF.

The chain joins TRBV4-1 to TRBJ1-2; maybe TRBD1 (6 bases). Trimming stripped 0 bases from V and 4 bases from J, with 12 bases between. The CDR3 sequence is 15 residues long. Germline CDR1 MGHRA, CDR2 YSYEKL. CDR3 bases: TGCGCCAGCAGCCAAGAGGGCGGGGGCATCTATGGCTACACCTTC. It encodes CASSQEGGGIYGYTF.

The chain employs TRBV28 and TRBJ2-2; weak D call: TRBD1 (6 bases). Trimming pared 4 bases from V and 10 bases from J, leaving 16 bases between. The germline gives CDR1 MDHEN, CDR2 SYDVKM. The CDR3 spans 14 residues. The CDR3 nucleotides are TGTGCCAGCAGTTACCCAGGGGTCTCGGTGGAGCTGTTTTTT. This gives the protein CASSYPGVSVELFF.